The clone carrying this T cell receptor (beta chain) has a handful of counts. The antigen remains undetermined. CDR1 and CDR2 from the germline V gene are KGHSH and LQKENI. J was trimmed by 3 bases and V by 3 bases; bases with no gene match: 12. CDR3 length: 17 amino acids. The data were taken from a study of T-cell memory formation after mild COVID-19. A single record per CDR3 protein comes from TCRdb applying MiXCR to the 5' RACE reads. The sample shows about 400,000 distinct CDR3 sequences, less than 25% of them seen only once. Study findings and constraints: Later expanders leaned toward CD4+, whereas clones contracting from day 15 to 85 were balanced CD4/CD8.

This receptor was obtained from an adult woman who had mild COVID-19 (a few samples of this study predate the infection). Cell type and time point are not known. The specimen sequenced was PBMCs or a T cell subset sorted from them (not recorded which). This sequence joins TRBV18 and TRBJ1-1; 8 positions match TRBD1. The CDR3 DNA sequence: TGTGCCAGCTCACCCACACCCCCCGGGACAGGCTACACTGAAGCTTTCTTT. This sequence encodes CASSPTPPGTGYTEAFF.